The source of this T cell receptor beta chain is a study of blood T cell repertoires in COVID-19. Across the study: The United States, Italy and Spain were the sources of the acute and convalescent COVID-19 samples. Sample material is recorded as cDNA or gDNA derived from T cells, B-cell-depleted T cells, or PBMCs.

Per the authors' pipeline: Nucleated cell number was recorded as an estimate derived from reference gene primer amplification. Here immunoSEQ multiplex PCR was the method, and the copy in TCRdb shows in-frame clones only, minus some. Clone size and V and J calls were adopted from that table, with D and trimming inferred from the DNA. The data contain 250,000 to 350,000 clones, about nine tenths of them singletons. The CDR3 consists of 13 residues. The germline CDR1 and CDR2 sequences are SGDLS and YYNGEE. The ends were cut back, 4 bases at V and 9 bases at J, with 11 bases in the middle. Cohort 3 recovery required two negative PCRs, clearance, or symptom resolution.

The specimen sequenced was PBMCs or T cells enriched from blood (not recorded which). The J gene is TRBJ1-6, the V gene TRBV9; no clear D. The source of this sequence is a woman younger than 35 who had recovered from COVID-19. In DNA, the CDR3 is TGTGCCAGCAGCCCGGGGTGGGCTTCACCCCTCCACTTT. Translation: CASSPGWASPLHF.